The clone carrying this T cell receptor beta chain has more than one count but fewer than ten. Its matching antigen is unknown. A second PCR of about 6 to 11 cycles used a sample-barcoded 5' primer and a J-beta primer mix. TCRdb reprocessed the 5' RACE reads via MiXCR and lists one record per CDR3 protein. Seen here are a few hundred thousand distinct CDR3 sequences, about 26% observed once, and the top ten hold approximately 17%. This CDR3 region has 16 residues. V was pared by 7 bases and J by 1 base, with 11 bases of the junction left unmatched. These data come from a study of blood T cells in healthy people across ages. Findings and caveats of the study: In these data, TCR beta diversity tracked strongly with naive T cell percentage. Aged donors had fewer naive CD4+ cells and lower diversity than long-lived donors.

The rearrangement links TRBV12-3 or TRBV12-4 to TRBJ1-1; 8 bases map to TRBD1. The receptor was derived from a woman in her 70s in good health. Sequencing input: blood. The CDR3 nucleotides read TGTGCCAGCAACAATCGACAGGGGAAGGGGAACACTGAAGCTTTCTTT. It specifies CASNNRQGKGNTEAFF.